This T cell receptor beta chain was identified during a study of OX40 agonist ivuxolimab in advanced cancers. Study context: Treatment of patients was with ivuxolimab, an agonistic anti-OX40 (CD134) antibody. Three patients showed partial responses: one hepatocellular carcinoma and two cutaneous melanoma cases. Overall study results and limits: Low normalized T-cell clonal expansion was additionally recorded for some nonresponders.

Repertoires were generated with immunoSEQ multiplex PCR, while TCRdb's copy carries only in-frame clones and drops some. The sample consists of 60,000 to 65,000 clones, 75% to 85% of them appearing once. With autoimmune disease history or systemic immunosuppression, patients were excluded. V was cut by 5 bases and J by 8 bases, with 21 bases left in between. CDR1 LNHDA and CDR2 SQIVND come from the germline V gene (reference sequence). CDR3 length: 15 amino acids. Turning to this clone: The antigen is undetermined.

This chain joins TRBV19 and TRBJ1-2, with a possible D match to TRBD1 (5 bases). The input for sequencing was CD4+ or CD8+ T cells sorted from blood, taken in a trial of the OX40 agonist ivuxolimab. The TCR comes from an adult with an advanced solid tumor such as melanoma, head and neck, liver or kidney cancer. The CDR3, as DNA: TGTGCCAGTAGTGGGGCGGAGCGAGGAAGCGGCGGCTACACCTTC. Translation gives CASSGAERGSGGYTF. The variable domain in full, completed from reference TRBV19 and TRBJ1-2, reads DGGITQSPKYLFRKEGQNVTLSCEQNLNHDAMYWYRQDPGQGLRLIYYSQIVNDFQKGDIAEGYSVSREKKESFPLTVTSAQKNPTAFYLCASSGAERGSGGYTFGSGTRLTVV.